Detailed here is one T cell receptor beta chain. Its target is not known. This specimen comes from a study of cytomegalovirus exposure and HLA in healthy donors. Study outcomes and limitations: Follow-up analysis later connected one missense variant in DCLRE1C with trimming of TCR beta V- and J-genes. It was reported that TCR beta sequences correctly inferred the HLA-A and HLA-B alleles for most subjects. Investigators reported approximately 170 TCR beta chains as tied to cytomegalovirus. Diagnosis of cytomegalovirus status made by the classifier reportedly showed high specificity and sensitivity.

The primer mix had 60 Vbeta and 13 Jbeta primers. Using immunoSEQ multiplex PCR, the repertoire was profiled, and TCRdb retains in-frame clones only, with some absent. Of approximately 130,000 clones listed, roughly 89% are singletons. V was clipped by 4 bases and J by 4 bases; unmatched bases: 11. From germline, CDR1 is SGHRS and CDR2 YFSETQ. This CDR3 has 17 amino acids. Material for sequencing was PBMCs. The chain combines TRBV5-1 with TRBJ1-2; 12 bases map to TRBD1. This TCR was sampled from a young woman in good health and CMV-seronegative. The chain's CDR3 is CASSAGTGGPLGYGYTF. CDR3 bases: TGCGCCAGCAGCGCCGGGACAGGGGGCCCTCTAGGCTATGGCTACACCTTC.